The 20 T cell receptor beta chains below were found in one sample sequenced in a study of beta chain features in type 1 diabetes. Study-wide results and caveats: Across all four CD4+ subsets, people with type 1 diabetes showed modestly shorter TCRB CDR3s.

Every bit of the isolated RNA underwent reverse transcription, so sequencing read expressed TCRB transcripts. Clones were sequenced by immunoSEQ multiplex PCR, and TCRdb holds only the in-frame ones, with some missing. Here the sample spans a few hundred thousand clones, around a tenth being singletons. For these receptors, no antigen is known. The sample was central memory CD4+ T cells from blood. The receptors were sampled from a man aged 25-45 years with type 1 diabetes.

This chain links TRBV6-1 with TRBJ2-1; tentative D call: TRBD1 (6 bases). V was clipped by 10 bases and J by 0 bases, with 13 bases between them. Germline CDR1 reads MNHNS; CDR2 reads SASEGT. This CDR3 has 14 residues. The CDR3 loop is CATAPGDSYNEQFF. DNA for the CDR3: TGTGCCACCGCCCCAGGGGACTCCTACAATGAGCAGTTCTTC.

The chain carries TRBV5-6 and TRBJ2-7; 7 bases fit TRBD1. With V trimmed by 5 bases and J by 0 bases, 8 bases remained unmatched. This CDR3 contains 15 residues. Germline V lookup: CDR1 SGHDT, CDR2 YYEEEE. The CDR3 reads CASRASTGSSYEQYF. The CDR3 nucleotides read TGTGCCAGCAGGGCCTCGACAGGGAGCTCCTACGAGCAGTACTTC.

Ten or more counts support this clone. The chain couples TRBV25-1 to TRBJ2-7; D remains ambiguous. CDR1 is MGHDK and CDR2 is SYGVNS in the germline V gene. The CDR3 is 13 amino acids. V lost 4 bases to trimming and J lost 5 bases, with 12 bases between them. Here the CDR3 reads CASSGMGVHEQYF. The DNA for the CDR3 is TGTGCCAGCAGTGGGATGGGTGTCCACGAGCAGTACTTC.

The sample holds a few counts of this clone. The chain combines TRBV30 with TRBJ2-1; no clear D gene. The V end lost 1 base, the J end lost 7 bases, and 17 bases lay between the germline ends. The V gene's germline CDR1 is GTSNPN and CDR2 SVGIG (reference sequence). The CDR3 is 15 residues long. CDR3 sequence reads: CAWSAARPVGNEQFF. CDR3 DNA sequence: TGTGCCTGGAGTGCAGCGCGACCAGTGGGGAATGAGCAGTTCTTC.

The chain employs TRBV30 and TRBJ1-1; D is unclear. Germline V gene lookup returns CDR1 GTSNPN and CDR2 SVGIG (reference sequence). V was trimmed by 1 base and J by 1 base, leaving 4 bases between them. The CDR3 extends over 12 amino acids. The CDR3 nucleotides read TGTGCCTGGAGTGAGCCGAACACTGAAGCTTTCTTT. It encodes CAWSEPNTEAFF. The full variable domain, with the rest looked up from reference TRBV30 and TRBJ1-1, is SQTIHQWPATLVQPVGSPLSLECTVEGTSNPNLYWYRQAAGRGLQLLFYSVGIGQISSEVPQNLSASRPQDRQFILSSKKLLLSDSGFYLCAWSEPNTEAFFGQGTRLTVV.

This clone occurred a few times. The chain recombines TRBV7-9 with TRBJ2-3; 9 positions agree with TRBD1. Per germline, CDR1 SEHNR and CDR2 FQNEAQ (reference sequence). The V gene end was trimmed by 2 bases and the J gene end by 5 bases; junction bases not matched to a gene: 14. This CDR3 has 18 amino acids. In DNA, the CDR3 is TGTGCCAGCAGCTTAACGCCCTTCCCCGGACAGGGGAAAGATACGCAGTATTTT. Translating it yields CASSLTPFPGQGKDTQYF. Full variable domain (rest looked up from reference TRBV7-9 and TRBJ2-3): DTGVSQNPRHKITKRGQNVTFRCDPISEHNRLYWYRQTLGQGPEFLTYFQNEAQLEKSRLLSDRFSAERPKGSFSTLEIQRTEQGDSAMYLCASSLTPFPGQGKDTQYFGPGTRLTVL.

Only a few counts were recorded for this clone. V gene TRBV7-2 combines with J gene TRBJ2-1; 7 nucleotides match TRBD2. The CDR3 covers 14 residues. Germline V gene lookup returns CDR1 SGHTA and CDR2 FQGNSA. Trimming took 5 bases from V and 11 from J; bases not matched to a gene: 12. CDR3 coding DNA: TGTGCCAGCAGCGCGCTAGCGGTAAGACGGAAGCAGTTCTTC. Protein sequence: CASSALAVRRKQFF.

The V call is TRBV27, the J call TRBJ2-2; either TRBD1 or TRBD2 may fit D (5 bases each). Germline V lookup: CDR1 MNHEY, CDR2 SMNVEV (reference sequence). There are 18 residues in the CDR3. Trimming pared 1 base from V and 0 bases from J, leaving 15 bases between. The CDR3 DNA sequence: TGTGCCAGCAGTTTATTTGGGGGTGGGGCAGCGAACACCGGGGAGCTGTTTTTT. This sequence encodes CASSLFGGGAANTGELFF.

This clone was seen more than once but under ten times. The V gene is TRBV19, the J gene TRBJ2-3; D may correspond to TRBD1 or TRBD2 (5 bases each). V was trimmed by 8 bases and J by 1 base, leaving 13 bases between them. Looked up from germline, CDR1 is LNHDA and CDR2 is SQIVND (reference sequence). The length of the CDR3 is 14 residues. CDR3 amino acids: CASSAQGRTDTQYF. CDR3 nucleotide sequence: TGTGCCAGTTCTGCGCAGGGACGCACAGATACGCAGTATTTT.

This clone showed up just a few times. The V call is TRBV9, the J call TRBJ2-5; 7 positions agree with TRBD2. This CDR3 comprises 16 residues. The ends lost 0 bases at V and 2 bases at J; junction bases unmatched: 7. Germline CDR1 reads SGDLS; CDR2 reads YYNGEE. CDR3 sequence: CASSVATQGGQETQYF. The CDR3 DNA is TGTGCCAGCAGCGTAGCTACGCAGGGAGGGCAAGAGACCCAGTACTTC.

Ten or more counts support this clone. The rearrangement joins TRBV19 to TRBJ2-3; D perhaps matches TRBD2 (6 bases). Trimming removed 7 bases from V and 3 bases from J, with 8 bases in between. Germline CDR1 and CDR2: LNHDA and SQIVND (reference sequence). The CDR3 is made up of 12 amino acids. DNA for the CDR3: TGTGCCAGTAACGGGGGAACAGATACGCAGTATTTT. Translating gives CASNGGTDTQYF.

This clone was picked up many times. J is TRBJ1-1 and V is TRBV18, with 7 bases identical to TRBD1. There are 15 residues in the CDR3. Germline V gives CDR1 KGHSH, CDR2 LQKENI. Trimming took 3 bases from V and 0 from J; bases not matched to a gene: 4. The CDR3 is CASSPKTGMNTEAFF. CDR3 sequence (DNA): TGTGCCAGCTCACCCAAGACAGGGATGAACACTGAAGCTTTCTTT.

This chain connects TRBV9 to TRBJ1-1; D is ambiguous. The CDR3 covers 15 residues. Trimming stripped 0 bases from V and 2 bases from J, with 11 bases between. Germline V CDR1 and CDR2: SGDLS, YYNGEE. The CDR3 sequence: CASSVGRVGNTEAFF. CDR3 DNA: TGTGCCAGCAGCGTAGGGAGGGTTGGCAACACTGAAGCTTTCTTT.

In this sample, this clone turned up a few times. This rearrangement joins TRBV4-1 to TRBJ1-4; 10 positions agree with TRBD1. The CDR3 loop spans 17 amino acids. Germline V gene lookup returns CDR1 MGHRA and CDR2 YSYEKL. J gave up 3 bases and V 2 bases, and 6 bases lay outside the gene matches. The CDR3 DNA sequence: TGCGCCAGCAGCCAATCCGGGACAGGGGAGCCTAATGAAAAACTGTTTTTT. It is translated as CASSQSGTGEPNEKLFF.

The V gene is TRBV21-1, the J gene TRBJ2-7; TRBD2, the table's D call, lacks a check against the DNA. TRBV21-1 is a known pseudogene. CDR3 length equals 18 residues. The CDR3 sequence: CASSKLLGTSGASYEQYF. The CDR3 coding sequence is TGTGCCAGCAGCAAGCTCCTAGGGACTAGCGGGGCCTCCTACGAGCAGTACTTC.

This clone has more than one count but fewer than ten. The V and J genes are TRBV5-1 and TRBJ2-7, with D tentatively TRBD2 (6 bases). Trimming left V 4 bases short and J 5 bases short, with 22 bases between. This CDR3 spans 16 amino acids. The germline V gene has CDR1 SGHRS and CDR2 YFSETQ. CDR3 in DNA: TGCGCCAGCAGCCGGGGGACTTCCCTAGAACCCCACGAGCAGTACTTC. Translating it yields CASSRGTSLEPHEQYF.

The chain is built from TRBV5-1 and TRBJ2-2; D may be TRBD1 (6 bases). The ends were cut back, 4 bases at V and 1 base at J, with 8 bases in the middle. The germline V gene has CDR1 SGHRS and CDR2 YFSETQ. CDR3 length: 14 residues. The CDR3 is CASSPTGNTGELFF. As DNA, the CDR3 is TGCGCCAGCAGCCCGACAGGGAACACCGGGGAGCTGTTTTTT.

This chain joins TRBV6-6 and TRBJ2-7; the match to TRBD1 covers 9 bases. This CDR3 contains 14 residues. Trimming at V came to 8 bases and at J to 7 bases, leaving 12 bases not matched to a gene. Germline V gene sequence: CDR1 MNHNY, CDR2 SVGAGI (reference sequence). CDR3: CASRSWGQGKEQYF. The CDR3 DNA is TGTGCCAGCCGCAGCTGGGGACAGGGTAAGGAGCAGTACTTC.

In this sample, this clone turned up a few times. The chain joins TRBV6-1 to TRBJ1-1; unclear D gene. The V gene lost 2 bases and the J gene lost 3 bases, with 7 bases spanning the gap. Germline CDR1 and CDR2: MNHNS and SASEGT. The CDR3 has 13 residues. CDR3 nucleotides: TGTGCCAGCAGTGAATTTGGGGACACTGAAGCTTTCTTT. Translating it yields CASSEFGDTEAFF.

This clone was counted a few times. V and J are TRBV7-2 and TRBJ2-1; TRBD2 matches at 7 bases. V dropped 6 bases and J dropped 0; count of bases not matched to a gene: 5. The CDR3 extends over 15 amino acids. CDR1 SGHTA and CDR2 FQGNSA come from the germline V gene. The DNA of the CDR3 is TGTGCCAGCAGGACCCTAGCGGCCTCCTACAATGAGCAGTTCTTC. It is translated as CASRTLAASYNEQFF.